These 6 T cell receptor beta chains share one sample of origin, sequenced in a study of T cell responses to AZD1222 COVID-19 vaccine. Sequencing was performed with immunoSEQ multiplex PCR; in TCRdb, only in-frame clones are kept and a portion is missing. Counted here are roughly 150,000 clones, approximately 91% occurring once; the ten biggest clones make up about 7%. This material consisted of peripheral blood, taken after recovery from COVID-19. The receptors originated from an adult who had recovered from COVID-19.

The CDR3 region is CASSQDWTSGVYEQYF. CDR3 coding DNA: TGTGCCAGCAGCCAAGATTGGACTAGCGGGGTCTACGAGCAGTACTTC. The chain combines TRBV3-1 (or the pseudogene TRBV3-2) with TRBJ2-7; 12 bases agree with TRBD2. Per germline, CDR1 LGHDT and CDR2 YNNKEL (reference sequence). Trimming at V came to 0 bases and at J to 3 bases, leaving 3 bases not matched to a gene. CDR3 length: 16 amino acids.

This clone came up once. The J gene is TRBJ1-1, the V gene TRBV6-4; D is ambiguous. Trimming cost V 3 bases and J 0 bases, with 5 bases left between them. This CDR3 has 13 amino acids. The germline gives CDR1 MRHNA, CDR2 SNTAGT. The CDR3 reads CASSEWLNTEAFF. The CDR3 nucleotides read TGTGCCAGCAGTGAGTGGTTGAACACTGAAGCTTTCTTT.

This rearrangement joins TRBV9 to TRBJ2-2; a possible D gene is TRBD1 (6 bases). The germline V gene encodes CDR1 SGDLS and CDR2 YYNGEE. The ends were cut back, 0 bases at V and 5 bases at J, with 8 bases in the middle. The CDR3 runs 14 residues. Here the CDR3 DNA reads TGTGCCAGCAGCGTAGCAGGGGCTACCGGGGAGCTGTTTTTT. This sequence encodes CASSVAGATGELFF.

This clone occurred a few times. V is TRBV7-9 and J is TRBJ2-5; 7 bases match TRBD2. The J segment lost 5 bases and the V segment lost 4 bases, leaving 7 bases of the junction unmatched. The CDR3 is 14 amino acids. The V gene's germline CDR1 is SEHNR and CDR2 FQNEAQ (reference sequence). In nucleotides, the CDR3 is TGTGCCAGCAGCTCTAGACTAGCTTGGGAGACCCAGTACTTC. Amino acids: CASSSRLAWETQYF. The variable domain in full, completed from reference TRBV7-9 and TRBJ2-5, reads DTGVSQNPRHKITKRGQNVTFRCDPISEHNRLYWYRQTLGQGPEFLTYFQNEAQLEKSRLLSDRFSAERPKGSFSTLEIQRTEQGDSAMYLCASSSRLAWETQYFGPGTRLLVL.

This sequence joins TRBV4-3 and TRBJ2-6, with D hard to call. The V end was cut by 6 bases, the J end by 4 bases, with 7 bases between. CDR3 length: 13 residues. Germline CDR1 reads LGHNA; CDR2 reads YSLEER. CDR3 DNA: TGCGCCAGCAGAACGGCCGGGGCCAACGTCCTGACTTTC. Encoded protein: CASRTAGANVLTF.

This clone was counted once. This sequence joins TRBV3-1 (or the pseudogene TRBV3-2) and TRBJ1-3; no clear D gene. From germline, CDR1 is LGHDT and CDR2 YNNKEL (reference sequence). V was pared by 3 bases and J by 4 bases, with 10 bases between. This CDR3 is 14 amino acids long. The CDR3 spells CASSQRSLGNTIYF. The CDR3 nucleotides are TGTGCCAGCAGCCAGAGGTCCCTAGGAAACACCATATATTTT.